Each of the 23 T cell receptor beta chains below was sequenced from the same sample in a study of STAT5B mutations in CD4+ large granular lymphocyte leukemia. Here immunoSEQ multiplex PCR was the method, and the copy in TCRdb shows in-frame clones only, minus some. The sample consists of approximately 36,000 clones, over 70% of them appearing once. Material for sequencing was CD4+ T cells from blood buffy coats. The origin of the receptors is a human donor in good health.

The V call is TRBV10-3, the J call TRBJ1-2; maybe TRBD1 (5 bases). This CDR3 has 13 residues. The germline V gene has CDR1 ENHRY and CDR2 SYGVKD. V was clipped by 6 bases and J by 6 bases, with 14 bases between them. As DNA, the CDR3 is TGTGCCATCAGCTCCGACAGTACCCATGGCTACACCTTC. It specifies CAISSDSTHGYTF.

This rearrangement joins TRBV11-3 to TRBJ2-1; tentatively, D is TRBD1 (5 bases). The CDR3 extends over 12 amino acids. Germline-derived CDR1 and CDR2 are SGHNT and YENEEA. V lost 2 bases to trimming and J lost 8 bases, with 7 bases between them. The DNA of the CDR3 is TGTGCCAGCAGCTTACAAGGGGATGAGCAGTTCTTC. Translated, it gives CASSLQGDEQFF.

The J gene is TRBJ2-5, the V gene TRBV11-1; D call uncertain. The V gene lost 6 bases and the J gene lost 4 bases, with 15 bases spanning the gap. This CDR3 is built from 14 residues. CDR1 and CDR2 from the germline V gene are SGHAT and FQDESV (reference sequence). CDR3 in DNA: TGTGCCAGCAGTCCTAACCGGGTGACAGAGACCCAGTACTTC. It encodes CASSPNRVTETQYF.

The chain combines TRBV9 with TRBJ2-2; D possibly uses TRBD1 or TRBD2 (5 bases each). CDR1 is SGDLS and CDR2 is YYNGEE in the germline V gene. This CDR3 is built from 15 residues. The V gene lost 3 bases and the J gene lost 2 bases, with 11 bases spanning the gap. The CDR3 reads CASSELGPNTGELFF. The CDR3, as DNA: TGTGCCAGCAGCGAGCTGGGACCAAACACCGGGGAGCTGTTTTTT.

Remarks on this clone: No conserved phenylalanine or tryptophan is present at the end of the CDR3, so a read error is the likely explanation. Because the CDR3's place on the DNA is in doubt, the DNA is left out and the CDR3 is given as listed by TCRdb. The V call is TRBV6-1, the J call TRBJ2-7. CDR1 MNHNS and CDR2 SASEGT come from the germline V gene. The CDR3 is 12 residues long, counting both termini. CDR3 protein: CASSQDTNFGWY.

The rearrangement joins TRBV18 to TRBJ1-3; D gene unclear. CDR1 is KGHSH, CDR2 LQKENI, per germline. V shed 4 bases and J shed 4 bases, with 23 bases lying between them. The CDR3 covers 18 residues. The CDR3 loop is CASSLTPTSGSIGNTIYF. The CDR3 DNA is TGTGCCAGCTCACTCACACCGACTTCAGGCTCAATCGGAAACACCATATATTTT. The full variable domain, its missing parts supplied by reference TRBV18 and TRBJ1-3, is NAGVMQNPRHLVRRRGQEARLRCSPMKGHSHVYWYRQLPEEGLKFMVYLQKENIIDESGMPKERFSAEFPKEGPSILRIQQVVRGDSAAYFCASSLTPTSGSIGNTIYFGEGSWLTVV.

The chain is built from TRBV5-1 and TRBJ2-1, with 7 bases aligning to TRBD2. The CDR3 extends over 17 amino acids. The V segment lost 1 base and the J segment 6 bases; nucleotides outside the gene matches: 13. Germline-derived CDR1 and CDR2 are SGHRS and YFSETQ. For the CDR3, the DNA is TGCGCCAGCAGCTTGTTCGGAACGGCGGGAGCAGGCAATGAGCAGTTCTTC. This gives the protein CASSLFGTAGAGNEQFF.

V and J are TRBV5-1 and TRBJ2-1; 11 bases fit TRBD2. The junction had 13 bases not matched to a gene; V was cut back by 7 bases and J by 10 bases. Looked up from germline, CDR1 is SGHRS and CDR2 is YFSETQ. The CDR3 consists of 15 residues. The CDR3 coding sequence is TGCGCCAGCGGCCCAACCGGGACTAGCGGCCGAGAGCAGTTCTTC. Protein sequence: CASGPTGTSGREQFF. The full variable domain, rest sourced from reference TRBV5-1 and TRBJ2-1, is KAGVTQTPRYLIKTRGQQVTLSCSPISGHRSVSWYQQTPGQGLQFLFEYFSETQRNKGNFPGRFSGRQFSNSRSEMNVSTLELGDSALYLCASGPTGTSGREQFFGPGTRLTVL.

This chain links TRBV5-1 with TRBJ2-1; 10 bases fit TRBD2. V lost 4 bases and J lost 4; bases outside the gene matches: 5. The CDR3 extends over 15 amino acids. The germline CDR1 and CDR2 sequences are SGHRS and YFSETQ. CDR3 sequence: CASSSASGGYNEQFF. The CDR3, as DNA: TGCGCCAGCAGCAGTGCTAGCGGGGGATACAATGAGCAGTTCTTC.

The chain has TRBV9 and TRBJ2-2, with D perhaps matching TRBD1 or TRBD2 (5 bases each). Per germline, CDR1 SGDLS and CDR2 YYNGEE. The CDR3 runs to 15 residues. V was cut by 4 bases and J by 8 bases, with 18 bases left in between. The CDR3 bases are TGTGCCAGCAGCCTTCCGGGACCTGGCCAGGGGGAGCTGTTTTTT. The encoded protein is CASSLPGPGQGELFF.

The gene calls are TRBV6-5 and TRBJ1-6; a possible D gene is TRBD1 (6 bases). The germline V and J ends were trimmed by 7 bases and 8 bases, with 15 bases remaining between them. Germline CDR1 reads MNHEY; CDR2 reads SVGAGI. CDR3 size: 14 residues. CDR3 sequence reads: CASKEGGIYSPLHF. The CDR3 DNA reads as TGTGCCAGCAAAGAGGGGGGGATTTATTCACCCCTCCACTTT.

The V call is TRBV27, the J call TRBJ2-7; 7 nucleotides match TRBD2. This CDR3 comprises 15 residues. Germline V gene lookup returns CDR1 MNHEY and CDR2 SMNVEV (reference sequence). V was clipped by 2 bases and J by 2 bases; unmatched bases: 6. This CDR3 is CASSLTASGPYEQYF. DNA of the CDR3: TGTGCCAGCAGTTTAACGGCTAGCGGTCCCTACGAGCAGTACTTC.

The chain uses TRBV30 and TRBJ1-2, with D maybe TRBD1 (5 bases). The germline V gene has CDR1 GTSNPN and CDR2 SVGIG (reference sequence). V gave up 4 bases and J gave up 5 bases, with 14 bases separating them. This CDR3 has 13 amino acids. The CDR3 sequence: CAWTPGISYGYTF. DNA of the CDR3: TGTGCCTGGACTCCAGGGATTAGTTATGGCTACACCTTC.

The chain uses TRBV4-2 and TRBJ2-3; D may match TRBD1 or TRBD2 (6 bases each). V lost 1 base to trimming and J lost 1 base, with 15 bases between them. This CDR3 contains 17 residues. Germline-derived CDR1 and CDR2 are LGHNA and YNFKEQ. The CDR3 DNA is TGTGCCAGCAGCCAAGCAAGGGGGGCGAGGGGCACAGATACGCAGTATTTT. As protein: CASSQARGARGTDTQYF.

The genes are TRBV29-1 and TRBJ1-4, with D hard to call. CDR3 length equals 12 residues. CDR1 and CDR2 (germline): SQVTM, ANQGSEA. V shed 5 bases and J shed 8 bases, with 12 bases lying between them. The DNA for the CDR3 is TGCAGCGTTATCTTGGCACGCGAAAAACTGTTTTTT. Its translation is CSVILAREKLFF.

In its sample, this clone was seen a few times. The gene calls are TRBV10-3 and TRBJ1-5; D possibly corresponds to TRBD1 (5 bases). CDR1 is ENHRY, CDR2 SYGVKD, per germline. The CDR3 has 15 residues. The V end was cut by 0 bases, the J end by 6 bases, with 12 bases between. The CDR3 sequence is CAISESGGAGQPQHF. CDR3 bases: TGTGCCATCAGTGAGTCTGGAGGGGCAGGTCAGCCCCAGCATTTT.

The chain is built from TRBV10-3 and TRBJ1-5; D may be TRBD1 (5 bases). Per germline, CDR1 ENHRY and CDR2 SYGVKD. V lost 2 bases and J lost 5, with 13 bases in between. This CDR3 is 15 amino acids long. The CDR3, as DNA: TGTGCCATCAGTGAGGCAGGCCGGGACCATCAGCCCCAGCATTTT. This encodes CAISEAGRDHQPQHF.

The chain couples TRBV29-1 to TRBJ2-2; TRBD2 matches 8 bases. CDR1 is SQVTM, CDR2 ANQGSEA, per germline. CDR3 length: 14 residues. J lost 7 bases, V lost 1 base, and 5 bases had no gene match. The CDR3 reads CSVEAGRASGELFF. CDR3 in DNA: TGCAGCGTTGAAGCCGGGAGGGCTAGCGGGGAGCTGTTTTTT.

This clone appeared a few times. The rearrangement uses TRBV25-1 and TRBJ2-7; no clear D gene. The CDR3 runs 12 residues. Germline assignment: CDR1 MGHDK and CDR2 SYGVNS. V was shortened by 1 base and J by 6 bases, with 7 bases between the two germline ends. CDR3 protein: CASSESGVEQYF. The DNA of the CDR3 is TGTGCCAGCAGTGAATCTGGGGTCGAGCAGTACTTC.

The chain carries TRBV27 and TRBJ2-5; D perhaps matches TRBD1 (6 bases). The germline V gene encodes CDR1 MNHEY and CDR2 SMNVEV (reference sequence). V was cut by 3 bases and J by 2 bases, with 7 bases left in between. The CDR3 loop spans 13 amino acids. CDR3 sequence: CASSFQGQETQYF. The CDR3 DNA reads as TGTGCCAGCAGTTTCCAGGGGCAAGAGACCCAGTACTTC.

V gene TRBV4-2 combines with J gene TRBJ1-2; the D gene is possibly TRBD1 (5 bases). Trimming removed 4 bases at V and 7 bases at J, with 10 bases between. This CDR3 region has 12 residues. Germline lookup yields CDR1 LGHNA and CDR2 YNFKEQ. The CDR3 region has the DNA TGTGCCAGCAGCCGGGGACGAGCTGGCTACACCTTC. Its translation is CASSRGRAGYTF.

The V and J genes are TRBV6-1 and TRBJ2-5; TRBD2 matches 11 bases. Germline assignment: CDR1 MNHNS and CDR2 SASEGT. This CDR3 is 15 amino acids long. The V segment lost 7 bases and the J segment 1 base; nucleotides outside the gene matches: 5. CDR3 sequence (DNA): TGTGCCAGCAAAAGACTAGCGGGGTCCCAAGAGACCCAGTACTTC. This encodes CASKRLAGSQETQYF.

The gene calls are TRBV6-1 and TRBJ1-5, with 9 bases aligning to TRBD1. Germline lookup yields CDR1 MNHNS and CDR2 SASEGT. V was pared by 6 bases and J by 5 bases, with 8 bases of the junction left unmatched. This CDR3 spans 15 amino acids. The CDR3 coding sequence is TGTGCCAGCAGACAAGACAGGGGGTTCGATCAGCCCCAGCATTTT. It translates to CASRQDRGFDQPQHF.